This T cell receptor beta chain was obtained from a study of cytomegalovirus exposure and HLA in healthy donors. About the research overall: Roughly 80% of several hundred genotyped donors fell in the Caucasian-associated ancestry cluster.

Regarding this clone: Its antigen is as yet unknown.

General observations from the study: In a later analysis, the majority of CMV-associated beta chains seemingly showed HLA restriction.

The PCR had 60 Vbeta and 13 Jbeta primers. Only in-frame clones appear in the TCRdb table, and some are missing; sequencing was by immunoSEQ multiplex PCR. Of roughly 160,000 clones detected, around 80% appear once; the ten largest clones hold roughly 2%. The ends were cut back, 3 bases at V and 2 bases at J, with 12 bases in the middle. Germline CDR1 SGHRS, CDR2 YFSETQ. This CDR3 contains 15 residues. The sequence came from a man aged 40-55 years in good health and CMV-seronegative. The V call is TRBV5-1, the J call TRBJ2-1; D is perhaps TRBD1 (6 bases). Sequences were obtained from PBMCs. The DNA for the CDR3 is TGCGCCAGCAGCTCCTGGACAGATACCTACAATGAGCAGTTCTTC. Protein sequence: CASSSWTDTYNEQFF.